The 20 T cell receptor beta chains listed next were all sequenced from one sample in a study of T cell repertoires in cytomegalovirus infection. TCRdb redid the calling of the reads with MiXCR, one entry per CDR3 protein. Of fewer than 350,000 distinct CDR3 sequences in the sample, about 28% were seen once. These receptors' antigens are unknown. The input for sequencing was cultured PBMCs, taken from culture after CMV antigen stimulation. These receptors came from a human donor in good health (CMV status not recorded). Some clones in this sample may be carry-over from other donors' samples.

In DNA form, the CDR3 reads TGTGCCAGCAGCCGTAAGGGACAGAACTCCTACAATGAGCAGTTCTTC. This sequence encodes CASSRKGQNSYNEQFF. The V and J genes are TRBV4-2 and TRBJ2-1; TRBD1 matches at 7 bases. Unmatched junction bases numbered 6, after V lost 4 bases and J lost 0 bases. The CDR3 runs 16 residues. Per germline, CDR1 LGHNA and CDR2 YNFKEQ.

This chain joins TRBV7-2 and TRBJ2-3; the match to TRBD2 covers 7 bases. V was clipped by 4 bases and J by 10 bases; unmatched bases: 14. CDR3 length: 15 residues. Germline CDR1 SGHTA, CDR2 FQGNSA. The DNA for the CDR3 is TGTGCCAGCAGCTCCTCCGGGACTACCGCAGAGGCGCAGTATTTT. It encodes CASSSSGTTAEAQYF.

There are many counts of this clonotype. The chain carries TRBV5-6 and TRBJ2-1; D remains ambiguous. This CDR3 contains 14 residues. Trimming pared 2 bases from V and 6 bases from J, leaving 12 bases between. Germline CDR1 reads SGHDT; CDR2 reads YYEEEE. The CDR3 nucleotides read TGTGCCAGCAGCTTACGCGGACGGTCCAATGAGCAGTTCTTC. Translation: CASSLRGRSNEQFF.

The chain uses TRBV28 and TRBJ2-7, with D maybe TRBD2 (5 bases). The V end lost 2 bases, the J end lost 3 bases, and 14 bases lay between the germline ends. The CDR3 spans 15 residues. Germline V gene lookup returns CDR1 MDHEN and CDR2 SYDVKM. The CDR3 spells CASSLQEGLYYEQYF. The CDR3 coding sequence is TGTGCCAGCAGTTTACAAGAGGGTCTTTACTACGAGCAGTACTTC.

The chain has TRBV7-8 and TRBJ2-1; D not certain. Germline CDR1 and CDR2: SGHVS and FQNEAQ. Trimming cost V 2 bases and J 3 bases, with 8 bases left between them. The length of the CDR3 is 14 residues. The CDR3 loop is CASSLKVSYNEQFF. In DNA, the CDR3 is TGTGCCAGCAGCTTAAAGGTTAGCTACAATGAGCAGTTCTTC. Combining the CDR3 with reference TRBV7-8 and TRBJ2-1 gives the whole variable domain GAGVSQSPRYKVAKRGQDVALRCDPISGHVSLFWYQQALGQGPEFLTYFQNEAQLDKSGLPSDRFFAERPEGSVSTLKIQRTQQEDSAVYLCASSLKVSYNEQFFGPGTRLTVL.

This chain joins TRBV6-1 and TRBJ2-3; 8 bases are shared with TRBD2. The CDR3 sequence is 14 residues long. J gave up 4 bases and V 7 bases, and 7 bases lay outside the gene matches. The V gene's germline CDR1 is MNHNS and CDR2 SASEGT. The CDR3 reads CASIGTGGADTQYF. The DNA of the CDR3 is TGTGCCAGCATCGGGACGGGAGGGGCAGATACGCAGTATTTT.

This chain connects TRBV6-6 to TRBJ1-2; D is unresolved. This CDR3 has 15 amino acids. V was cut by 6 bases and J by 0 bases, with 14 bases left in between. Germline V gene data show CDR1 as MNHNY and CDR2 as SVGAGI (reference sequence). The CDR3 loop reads CASSPLHSSNYGYTF. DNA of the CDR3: TGTGCCAGCAGCCCCCTACACTCCTCTAACTATGGCTACACCTTC.

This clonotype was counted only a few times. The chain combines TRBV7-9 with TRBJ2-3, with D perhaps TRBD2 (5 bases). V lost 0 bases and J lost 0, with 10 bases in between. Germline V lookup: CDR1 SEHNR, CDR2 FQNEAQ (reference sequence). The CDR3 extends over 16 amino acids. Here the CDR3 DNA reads TGTGCCAGCAGCTTAGCCGCGACTACTAGCACAGATACGCAGTATTTT. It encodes CASSLAATTSTDTQYF.

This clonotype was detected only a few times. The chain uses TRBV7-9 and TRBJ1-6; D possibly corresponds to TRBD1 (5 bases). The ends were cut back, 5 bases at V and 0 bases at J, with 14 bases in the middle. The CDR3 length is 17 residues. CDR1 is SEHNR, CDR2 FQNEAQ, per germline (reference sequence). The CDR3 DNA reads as TGTGCCAGCAGCGCGGTCAGACAGAGCTCCTATAATTCACCCCTCCACTTT. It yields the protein CASSAVRQSSYNSPLHF.

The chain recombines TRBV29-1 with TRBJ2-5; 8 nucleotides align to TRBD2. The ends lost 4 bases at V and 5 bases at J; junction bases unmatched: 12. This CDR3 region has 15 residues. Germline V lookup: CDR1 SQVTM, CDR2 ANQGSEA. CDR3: CSVGRRGAYQETQYF. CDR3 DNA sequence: TGCAGCGTTGGACGGCGGGGGGCTTATCAGGAGACCCAGTACTTC.

CDR3 DNA sequence: TGTGCCAGCATGGGCAGGGAGAATCAGCCCCAGCATTTT. It is translated as CASMGRENQPQHF. The V gene is TRBV6-8, the J gene TRBJ1-5; possible D gene TRBD1, 5 bases. This CDR3 region has 13 residues. The V gene lost 7 bases and the J gene lost 4 bases, with 11 bases spanning the gap. CDR1 and CDR2 (germline): MNHGY, SAAAGT.

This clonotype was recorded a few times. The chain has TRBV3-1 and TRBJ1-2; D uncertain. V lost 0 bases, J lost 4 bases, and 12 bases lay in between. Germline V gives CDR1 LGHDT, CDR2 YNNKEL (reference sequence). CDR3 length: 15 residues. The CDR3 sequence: CASSQDGRATYGYTF. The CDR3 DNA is TGTGCCAGCAGCCAAGATGGGAGGGCCACCTATGGCTACACCTTC.

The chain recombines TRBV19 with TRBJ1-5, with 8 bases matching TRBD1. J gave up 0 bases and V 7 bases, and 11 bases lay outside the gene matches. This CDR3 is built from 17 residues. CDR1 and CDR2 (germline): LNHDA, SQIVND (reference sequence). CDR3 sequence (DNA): TGTGCCAGTACACCCACAGGGGGTATTTCTAGCAATCAGCCCCAGCATTTT. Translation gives CASTPTGGISSNQPQHF.

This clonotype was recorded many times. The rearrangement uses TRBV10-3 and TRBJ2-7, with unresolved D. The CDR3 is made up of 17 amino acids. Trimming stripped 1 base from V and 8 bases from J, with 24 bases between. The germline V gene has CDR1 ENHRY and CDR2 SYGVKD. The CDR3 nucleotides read TGTGCCATCAGTGAGTACGATATCAACGGTAGAAATTTGAAGCAGTACTTC. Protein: CAISEYDINGRNLKQYF.

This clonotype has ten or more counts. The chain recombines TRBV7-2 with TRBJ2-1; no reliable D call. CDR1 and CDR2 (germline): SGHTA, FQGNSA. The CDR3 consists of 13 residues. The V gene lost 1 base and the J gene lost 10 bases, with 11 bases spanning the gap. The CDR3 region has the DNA TGTGCCAGCAGCTTAGACGGCCACCGCGAGCAGTTCTTC. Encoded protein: CASSLDGHREQFF.

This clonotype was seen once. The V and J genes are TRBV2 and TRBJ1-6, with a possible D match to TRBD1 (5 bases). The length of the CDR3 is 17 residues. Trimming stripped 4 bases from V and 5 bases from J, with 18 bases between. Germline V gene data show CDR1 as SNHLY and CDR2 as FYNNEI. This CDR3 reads CASSALGSGQNNSPLHF. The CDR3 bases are TGTGCCAGCAGTGCTTTGGGCTCGGGGCAAAATAATTCACCCCTCCACTTT.

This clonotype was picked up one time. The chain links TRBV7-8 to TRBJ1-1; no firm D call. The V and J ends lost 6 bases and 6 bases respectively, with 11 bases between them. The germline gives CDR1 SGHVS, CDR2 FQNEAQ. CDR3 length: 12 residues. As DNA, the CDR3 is TGTGCCAGCAGACCTCCGGGCTCTGAAGCTTTCTTT. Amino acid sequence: CASRPPGSEAFF.

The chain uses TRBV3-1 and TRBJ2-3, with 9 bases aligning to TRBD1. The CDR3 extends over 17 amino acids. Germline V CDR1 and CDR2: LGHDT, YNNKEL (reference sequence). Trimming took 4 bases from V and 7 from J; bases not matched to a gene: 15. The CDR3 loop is CASSPPGQGIGWNTQYF. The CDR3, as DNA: TGTGCCAGCAGCCCCCCGGGACAGGGTATAGGTTGGAATACGCAGTATTTT.

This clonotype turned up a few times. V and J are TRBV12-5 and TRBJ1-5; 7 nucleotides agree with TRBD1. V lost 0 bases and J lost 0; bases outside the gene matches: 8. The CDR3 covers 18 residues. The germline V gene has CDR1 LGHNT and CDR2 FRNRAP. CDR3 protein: CASGLVGTAVYSNQPQHF. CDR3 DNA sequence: TGTGCTAGTGGTTTGGTAGGGACAGCCGTTTATAGCAATCAGCCCCAGCATTTT.

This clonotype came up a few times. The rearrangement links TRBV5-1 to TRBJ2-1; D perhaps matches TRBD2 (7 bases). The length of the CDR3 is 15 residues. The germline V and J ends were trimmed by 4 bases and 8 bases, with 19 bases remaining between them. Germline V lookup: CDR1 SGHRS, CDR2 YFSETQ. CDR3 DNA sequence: TGCGCCAGCAGCCGGGGGGACTCTAGGGGGGATGAGCAGTTCTTC. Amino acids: CASSRGDSRGDEQFF.